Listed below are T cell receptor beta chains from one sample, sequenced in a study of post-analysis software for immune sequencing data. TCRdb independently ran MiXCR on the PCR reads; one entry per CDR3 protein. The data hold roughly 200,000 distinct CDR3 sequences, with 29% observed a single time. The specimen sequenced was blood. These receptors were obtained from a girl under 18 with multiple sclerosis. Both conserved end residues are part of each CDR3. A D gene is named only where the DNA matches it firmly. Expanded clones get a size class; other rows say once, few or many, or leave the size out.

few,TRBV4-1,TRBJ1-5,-,TGCGCCAGCAGCCAAGATCATAGCAATCAGCCCCAGCATTTT,CASSQDHSNQPQHF
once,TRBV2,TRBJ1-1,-,TGTGTCAGCGGGGTTGCAGGGAACACTGAAGCTTTCTTT,CVSGVAGNTEAFF
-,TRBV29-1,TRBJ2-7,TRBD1,TGCAGTGCCACTACGGGGACAGGACCAGCGCACTTC,CSATTGTGPAHF
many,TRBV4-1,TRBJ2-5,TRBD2,TGCGCCAGCAGCCAAGATTGGCGGGGGATTCAAGAGACCCAGTACTTC,CASSQDWRGIQETQYF
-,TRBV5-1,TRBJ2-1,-,TGCGCCAGCAGCTTTGGTTCAGGGGGGTTCAATGAGCAGTTCTTC,CASSFGSGGFNEQFF
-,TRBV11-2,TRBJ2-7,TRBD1,TGTGCCAGCAGCTTATTTACGACAGGGGCCCACGAGCAGTACTTC,CASSLFTTGAHEQYF
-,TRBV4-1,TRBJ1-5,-,TGCGCCAGCAGCCACCGAGACGGCCACAATCAGCCCCAGCATTTT,CASSHRDGHNQPQHF
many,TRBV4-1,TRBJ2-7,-,TGCGCCAGCAGCCAAGACCCCGGGTCCTACGAGCAGTACTTC,CASSQDPGSYEQYF
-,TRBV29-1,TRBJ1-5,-,TGCAGCGTCCGCGGTCAGGGAAGCAATCAGCCCCAGCATTTT,CSVRGQGSNQPQHF
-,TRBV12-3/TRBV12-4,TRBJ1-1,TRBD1,TGTGCCAGCAGGCTCCCGGGACAGTTCAGGGCTTTCTTT,CASRLPGQFRAFF
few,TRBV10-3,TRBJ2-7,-,TGTGCCATCAGTCACTCGGACCCCTACGAGCAGTACTTC,CAISHSDPYEQYF
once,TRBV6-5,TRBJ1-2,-,TGTGCCAGCAGTTACGTCTGGGGAAACTATGGCTACACCTTC,CASSYVWGNYGYTF
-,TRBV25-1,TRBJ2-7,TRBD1,TGTGCCGGCAGTGAATATGAACCGACAGGGTCCTACGAGCAGTACTTC,CAGSEYEPTGSYEQYF
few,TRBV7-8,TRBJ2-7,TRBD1,TGTGCCAGCAGCTTAGATCAGACCACCCAAGGGACAGTGAGTAATGAGCAGTACTTC,CASSLDQTTQGTVSNEQYF
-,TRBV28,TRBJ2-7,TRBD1,TGTGCCACAGGGGGTAGCTACGAGCAGTACTTC,CATGGSYEQYF
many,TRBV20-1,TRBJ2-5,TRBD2,TGCAGTGCTAATCCCGCGGGAGAGAACCAAGAGACCCAGTACTTC,CSANPAGENQETQYF
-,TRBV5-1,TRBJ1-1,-,TGCGCCAGCAGCTGGGACGGCGGGAGGACTGAAGCTTTCTTT,CASSWDGGRTEAFF
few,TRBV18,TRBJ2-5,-,TGTGCCAGCTCACCTTCGGCAGGAGACCAAGAGACCCAGTACTTC,CASSPSAGDQETQYF
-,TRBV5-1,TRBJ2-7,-,TGCGCCAGCAGCTGGGTAGCCTCCCCCTACGAGCAGTACTTC,CASSWVASPYEQYF
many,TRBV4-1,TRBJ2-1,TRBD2,TGCGCCAGCGGCGTTCCGGGCGGGAGAAGGTATGAGCAGTTCTTC,CASGVPGGRRYEQFF
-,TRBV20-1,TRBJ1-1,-,TGCAGTGCTCCCCCGACACGAAAGAGTTCTGAAGCTTTCTTT,CSAPPTRKSSEAFF
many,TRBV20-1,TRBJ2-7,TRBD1,TGCAGTGCCAAAAAAGACAGGGATTACGAGCAGTACTTC,CSAKKDRDYEQYF
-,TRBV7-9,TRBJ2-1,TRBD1,TGTGCCAGCACCCTAGAATACGGACAGGGGGTGTTCTTC,CASTLEYGQGVFF
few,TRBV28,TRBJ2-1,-,TGTGCCACCTCCGCGGGGGCCGGGGGCAATGAGCAGTTCTTC,CATSAGAGGNEQFF
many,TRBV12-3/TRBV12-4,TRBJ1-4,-,TGTGCCAGCAGTTTGAGGGGGGCTAATGAAAAACTGTTTTTT,CASSLRGANEKLFF
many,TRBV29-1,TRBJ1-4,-,TGCAGCGTGTCATCACAGGGCAGTGAAAAACTGTTTTTT,CSVSSQGSEKLFF
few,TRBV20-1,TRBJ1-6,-,TGCAGTGCGACCCAGGACAGCTTAAATTCACCCCTCCACTTT,CSATQDSLNSPLHF
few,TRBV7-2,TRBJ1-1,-,TGTGCCAGCAGTCTAAGACGGAACATGAACACTGAAGCTTTCTTT,CASSLRRNMNTEAFF
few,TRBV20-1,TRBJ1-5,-,TGCAGTGCCACCCGAGGGTCCCCCTCTAGCAATCAGCCCCAGCATTTT,CSATRGSPSSNQPQHF
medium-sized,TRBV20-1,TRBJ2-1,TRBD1,TGCAGTGCCTTAATCCGGGACAGGGGCACTCTGGGAGAGCAGTTCTTC,CSALIRDRGTLGEQFF
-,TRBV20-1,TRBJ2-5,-,TGCAGTGCGAGCATCTCGCGAGAGACCCAGTACTTC,CSASISRETQYF
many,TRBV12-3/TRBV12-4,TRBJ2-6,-,TGTGCCAGCAGTCCCCAGGTTGGGGCAGGGGACCGCTCTGGGGCCAACGTCCTGACTTTC,CASSPQVGAGDRSGANVLTF
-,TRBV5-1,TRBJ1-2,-,TGCGCCAGCAGCTTGTCGCCTAGCTATGGCTACACCTTC,CASSLSPSYGYTF
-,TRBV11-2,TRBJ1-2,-,TGTGCCAGCAGCAATTCGCCAGGGGCGTCCTATGGCTACACCTTC,CASSNSPGASYGYTF
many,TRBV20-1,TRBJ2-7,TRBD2,TGCAGTGCTAGAGATTGGACTAGCGGGAGTAAGTCCTACGAGCAGTACTTC,CSARDWTSGSKSYEQYF